Following are 30 T cell receptor beta chains from one sample sequenced in a study of regulatory T cells in long-lasting Graves disease. Sample time point: newly diagnosed GD, antithyroid drugs for less than 3 months. After RNA was extracted from PBMCs, the TCR library was made from it. Sequencing libraries for TCR beta were prepared with iRepertoire HTBI primers and Arm-PCR of CDR3 regions. One entry per CDR3 protein, called by TCRdb with MiXCR from the multiplex PCR reads. Among fewer than 650,000 distinct CDR3 sequences listed, under 20% were seen once. This same sample was also taken into another study, of T cells in Graves' hyperthyroidism and ophthalmopathy.

The source material was peripheral blood mononuclear cells (PBMCs), sampled at new diagnosis, from a patient treated with antithyroid drugs. The origin of the receptors is a woman in her 30s with Graves disease.

This clonotype was seen a few times. The rearrangement links TRBV20-1 to TRBJ2-6; the D is unclear. V shed 3 bases and J shed 0 bases, with 6 bases lying between them. The CDR3 length is 14 residues. Germline V gene lookup returns CDR1 DFQATT and CDR2 SNEGSKA (reference sequence). Written as DNA, the CDR3 is TGCAGTGCTAGGCAGTCCTCTGGGGCCAACGTCCTGACTTTC. Encoded protein: CSARQSSGANVLTF.

This clonotype was seen many times. V is TRBV20-1 and J is TRBJ1-5; 7 positions agree with TRBD1. The CDR3 runs to 13 residues. The J segment lost 4 bases and the V segment lost 6 bases, leaving 6 bases of the junction unmatched. CDR1 and CDR2 from the germline V gene are DFQATT and SNEGSKA (reference sequence). The CDR3 DNA is TGCAGTGCCACAGGGGTCGGGAATCAGCCCCAGCATTTT. It encodes CSATGVGNQPQHF.

This clonotype was observed a few times. The chain employs TRBV11-2 and TRBJ2-7, with 8 bases matching TRBD2. V was clipped by 5 bases and J by 10 bases; unmatched bases: 10. Germline values: CDR1 SGHAT, CDR2 FQNNGV. The CDR3 is 13 amino acids. The CDR3 DNA reads as TGTGCCAGCAGCACGGGACTAGAAGTTCCTCAGTACTTC. Encoded protein: CASSTGLEVPQYF.

The count of this clonotype is one. One junction end disagrees with the germline gene, perhaps due to a read error. The chain combines TRBV2 with TRBJ1-4, with a possible D match to TRBD1 (6 bases). The CDR3 contains 14 residues. Germline-derived CDR1 and CDR2 are SNHLY and FYNNEI. The CDR3 sequence: CVSSEGQGNEKLFF. CDR3 nucleotides: TGTGTCAGCAGTGAGGGGCAGGGGAATGAAAAACTGTTTTTT.

At least ten counts were recorded for this clonotype. The V call is TRBV5-1, the J call TRBJ2-1; weak D call: TRBD1 (5 bases). The germline V and J ends were trimmed by 0 bases and 9 bases, with 10 bases remaining between them. Germline V gives CDR1 SGHRS, CDR2 YFSETQ. CDR3 length: 13 amino acids. CDR3 nucleotide sequence: TGCGCCAGCAGCTTGGGGCAGGGTTTTGAGCAGTTCTTC. It encodes CASSLGQGFEQFF.

This clonotype was recorded many times. This chain connects TRBV29-1 to TRBJ2-7; 10 nucleotides agree with TRBD2. The germline V gene has CDR1 SQVTM and CDR2 ANQGSEA. The CDR3 length is 14 residues. Trimming removed 1 base from V and 8 bases from J; junction bases left unmatched: 8. CDR3 nucleotide sequence: TGCAGCGTTGAAGCAAGCCTAGCGGGGGAGCAGCAGTACTTC. This translates into CSVEASLAGEQQYF.

V is TRBV11-2 and J is TRBJ2-7, with 7 bases identical to TRBD1. There are 13 residues in the CDR3. V dropped 5 bases and J dropped 4; count of bases not matched to a gene: 5. Per the germline V gene, CDR1 is SGHAT and CDR2 is FQNNGV. CDR3 sequence reads: CASSHGQAYEQYF. The CDR3 region has the DNA TGTGCCAGCAGCCACGGACAGGCTTACGAGCAGTACTTC. The full variable domain, its missing parts supplied by reference TRBV11-2 and TRBJ2-7, is EAGVAQSPRYKIIEKRQSVAFWCNPISGHATLYWYQQILGQGPKLLIQFQNNGVVDDSQLPKDRFSAERLKGVDSTLKIQPAKLEDSAVYLCASSHGQAYEQYFGPGTRLTVT.

On this clonotype: A much larger clone differs by one base, so this may be a read error. Since no conserved phenylalanine or tryptophan closes the CDR3, a read error is the likely cause. This chain uses TRBV29-1 with TRBJ2-1; TRBD2 matches at 12 bases. This CDR3 contains 14 residues. After removal of 7 bases from V and 7 bases from J, the junction contained 8 bases not matched to a gene. Germline V gene data show CDR1 as SQVTM and CDR2 as ANQGSEA. The CDR3 coding sequence is TGCAGCGCATCTCTAGCGGGAGGGGGAAATGAGCAGTTCCTC. It yields the protein CSASLAGGGNEQFL.

The table lists this clonotype with many counts. The chain is built from TRBV29-1 and TRBJ1-1; 7 bases fit TRBD1. Trimming took 7 bases from V and 4 from J; bases not matched to a gene: 9. Germline CDR1 and CDR2: SQVTM and ANQGSEA. The CDR3 is made up of 13 amino acids. The CDR3 region is CSGDTGVGTEAFF. The CDR3 DNA reads TGCAGCGGAGATACAGGGGTTGGCACTGAAGCTTTCTTT. The full variable domain, completed using reference TRBV29-1 and TRBJ1-1, is SAVISQKPSRDICQRGTSLTIQCQVDSQVTMMFWYRQQPGQSLTLIATANQGSEATYESGFVIDKFPISRPNLTFSTLTVSNMSPEDSSIYLCSGDTGVGTEAFFGQGTRLTVV.

Ten or more counts support this clonotype. The CDR3 DNA follows: TGTGCCAGCAGCAAGGGGCCCGAACACCAAGAGACCCAGTACTTC. It yields the protein CASSKGPEHQETQYF. The rearrangement uses TRBV11-1 and TRBJ2-5; TRBD1 is a possible D gene (5 bases). Trimming shortened V by 5 bases and J by 0 bases, and 13 bases separated the two germline ends. Germline CDR1 and CDR2: SGHAT and FQDESV (reference sequence). This CDR3 spans 15 amino acids.

This clonotype was seen a handful of times. The V gene is TRBV24-1, the J gene TRBJ2-2, with D perhaps matching TRBD1 (6 bases). This CDR3 contains 12 residues. Trimming removed 7 bases from V and 4 bases from J, with 6 bases in between. Germline CDR1 is KGHDR and CDR2 is SFDVKD. The CDR3 spells CATRGGTGELFF. The CDR3 region has the DNA TGTGCCACCAGAGGGGGCACCGGGGAGCTGTTTTTT.

The chain combines TRBV7-2 with TRBJ2-7, with D maybe TRBD1 (6 bases). CDR3 length: 16 amino acids. The V and J ends lost 8 bases and 0 bases respectively, with 20 bases between them. Germline V lookup: CDR1 SGHTA, CDR2 FQGNSA. The CDR3, as DNA: TGTGCCAGCTCACCACAGACCAGGGGACCCTCCTACGAGCAGTACTTC. Residues: CASSPQTRGPSYEQYF.

This clonotype was seen more than once but under ten times. J is TRBJ2-1 and V is TRBV3-1; D is possibly TRBD1 or TRBD2 (6 bases each). The germline V and J ends were trimmed by 0 bases and 9 bases, with 18 bases remaining between them. The V gene's germline CDR1 is LGHDT and CDR2 YNNKEL (reference sequence). The CDR3 sequence is 16 residues long. Here the CDR3 DNA reads TGTGCCAGCAGCCAAGATTGGCAGGGGACTTCGGCTGAGCAGTTCTTC. Protein: CASSQDWQGTSAEQFF.

This clonotype was picked up many times. This chain joins TRBV5-5 and TRBJ2-3; 10 positions agree with TRBD1. CDR3 length: 14 residues. V was clipped by 4 bases and J by 6 bases; unmatched bases: 5. CDR1 is SGHKS, CDR2 YYEKEE, per germline (reference sequence). CDR3 sequence (DNA): TGTGCCAGCAGCATCGGGACAGGGGCCGATACGCAGTATTTT. This codes for CASSIGTGADTQYF.

With regard to this clonotype: A far larger clone is just one base off, so this is likely a read error. The chain is built from TRBV11-3 and TRBJ2-4; D not certain. V was pared by 3 bases and J by 9 bases, with 12 bases between. The CDR3 sequence is 13 residues long. CDR1 and CDR2 from the germline V gene are SGHNT and YENEEA. The CDR3 DNA sequence: TGTGCCAGCAGCTTCCCCCCCGCCTCCATTCAGTACTTC. It specifies CASSFPPASIQYF. Complete variable domain (other parts from reference TRBV11-3 and TRBJ2-4): EAGVVQSPRYKIIEKKQPVAFWCNPISGHNTLYWYLQNLGQGPELLIRYENEEAVDDSQLPKDRFSAERLKGVDSTLKIQPAELGDSAVYLCASSFPPASIQYFGAGTRLSVL.

At least ten counts were recorded for this clonotype. The gene calls are TRBV7-2 and TRBJ2-7; D may match TRBD1 or TRBD2 (5 bases each). Trimming removed 2 bases from V and 0 bases from J, with 14 bases in between. Per the germline V gene, CDR1 is SGHTA and CDR2 is FQGNSA. The CDR3 loop spans 16 amino acids. DNA of the CDR3: TGTGCCAGCAGCTTAAGTGAGGGGTCCCCCTCCTACGAGCAGTACTTC. This encodes CASSLSEGSPSYEQYF.

This clonotype has a count of ten or more. V usage is TRBV7-9 and J usage is TRBJ2-7, with D possibly TRBD1 on 6 matching bases. Germline V CDR1 and CDR2: SEHNR, FQNEAQ (reference sequence). The CDR3 spans 13 residues. Trimming shortened V by 0 bases and J by 6 bases, and 9 bases separated the two germline ends. CDR3 bases: TGTGCCAGCAGCTTAGCCGGGACACGCGAGCAGTACTTC. Its protein is CASSLAGTREQYF.

For this clonotype: Because the CDR3 is missing its conserved closing phenylalanine or tryptophan, this is likely a read error. The rearrangement links TRBV11-2 to TRBJ2-7; 14 bases are a match to TRBD2. V lost 4 bases, J lost 3 bases, and 2 bases stayed unmatched. CDR1 is SGHAT and CDR2 is FQNNGV in the germline V gene. The CDR3 loop spans 15 amino acids. In nucleotides, the CDR3 is TGTGCCAGCAGCTGGGGACTAGCGGGAGACTACGAGCAGTACCTC. Translation: CASSWGLAGDYEQYL.

This chain links TRBV18 with TRBJ1-2; no clear D. Germline loops: CDR1 KGHSH, CDR2 LQKENI. The CDR3 extends over 13 amino acids. Trimming removed 3 bases from V and 4 bases from J, with 9 bases in between. The CDR3 region is CASSPQDGYGYTF. CDR3 in DNA: TGTGCCAGCTCACCGCAGGATGGCTATGGCTACACCTTC.

The rearrangement links TRBV19 to TRBJ1-5; D is unresolved. CDR1 and CDR2 (germline): LNHDA, SQIVND (reference sequence). V was clipped by 8 bases and J by 5 bases, with 13 bases between them. CDR3 size: 13 residues. CDR3 sequence: CASRFEAYQPQHF. CDR3 nucleotides: TGTGCCAGTCGCTTTGAGGCCTATCAGCCCCAGCATTTT.

This clonotype was counted ten times or more. This sequence joins TRBV2 and TRBJ2-2; TRBD2 aligns across 7 bases. Per the germline V gene, CDR1 is SNHLY and CDR2 is FYNNEI. CDR3 length equals 16 residues. V was pared by 8 bases and J by 0 bases, with 9 bases of the junction left unmatched. CDR3 nucleotide sequence: TGTGCCAGCGATGCGTCGCGGGGGACGAACACCGGGGAGCTGTTTTTT. This gives the protein CASDASRGTNTGELFF.

This clonotype was detected a few times. The chain is built from TRBV20-1 and TRBJ2-1; D not resolved. CDR3 size: 11 residues. Per germline, CDR1 DFQATT and CDR2 SNEGSKA (reference sequence). With 0 bases removed from V and 10 bases from J, the gap between germline ends came to 7 bases. The CDR3 nucleotides read TGCAGTGCTAGAGATGGGCGCGAGCAGTTCTTC. This sequence encodes CSARDGREQFF.

This chain joins TRBV7-2 and TRBJ2-1; D gene unclear. From germline, CDR1 is SGHTA and CDR2 FQGNSA. This CDR3 spans 15 amino acids. V lost 5 bases and J lost 0, with 11 bases in between. DNA of the CDR3: TGTGCCAGCAGCCTTAACCCAAGCTCCTACAATGAGCAGTTCTTC. Translating gives CASSLNPSSYNEQFF.

This clonotype has just a few counts. The rearrangement joins TRBV28 to TRBJ1-4; TRBD1 is a possible D gene (5 bases). V lost 8 bases and J lost 0, with 7 bases in between. The germline V gene encodes CDR1 MDHEN and CDR2 SYDVKM. This CDR3 has 13 amino acids. Here the CDR3 reads CASWGTTNEKLFF. In DNA, the CDR3 is TGTGCCAGCTGGGGCACAACTAATGAAAAACTGTTTTTT.

This clonotype was seen ten or more times. V gene TRBV5-1 combines with J gene TRBJ2-3, with 8 nucleotides matching TRBD1. In germline, CDR1 is SGHRS, CDR2 YFSETQ. Trimming cost V 5 bases and J 2 bases; bases outside gene matches: 4. CDR3 length: 14 amino acids. The CDR3 coding sequence is TGCGCCAGCAGATACAGGGGGGACACAGATACGCAGTATTTT. This translates into CASRYRGDTDTQYF.

Concerning this clonotype itself: A single base is all that separates this from a far larger clone, so a read error is likely. The CDR3 sequence is CASSDTIPRGAFF. The CDR3 nucleotides read TGTGCCAGCAGTGATACTATTCCTAGGGGAGCTTTCTTT. The chain uses TRBV28 and TRBJ2-3; TRBD1 is a possible D gene (5 bases). Near its end, the DNA agrees better with TRBJ1-1, so the J call may be wrong. CDR1 MDHEN and CDR2 SYDVKM come from the germline V gene. This CDR3 comprises 13 residues.

The rearrangement links TRBV3-1 to TRBJ1-4; D is uncertain. This CDR3 region has 13 residues. Trimming pared 4 bases from V and 7 bases from J, leaving 10 bases between. The germline V gene has CDR1 LGHDT and CDR2 YNNKEL (reference sequence). CDR3 region: CASSRGPGEKLFF. For the CDR3, the DNA is TGTGCCAGCAGCCGAGGTCCGGGTGAAAAACTGTTTTTT.

V is TRBV5-5 and J is TRBJ2-7; D not resolved. Trimming pared 4 bases from V and 6 bases from J, leaving 17 bases between. CDR3 size: 14 residues. Per germline, CDR1 SGHKS and CDR2 YYEKEE (reference sequence). The CDR3 DNA is TGTGCCAGCAGCGGGGAAAGTGGAAGCCCCGAGCAGTACTTC. Translated: CASSGESGSPEQYF. Based on the CDR3 plus reference TRBV5-5 and TRBJ2-7, the full variable domain is DAGVTQSPTHLIKTRGQQVTLRCSPISGHKSVSWYQQVLGQGPQFIFQYYEKEERGRGNFPDRFSARQFPNYSSELNVNALLLGDSALYLCASSGESGSPEQYFGPGTRLTVT.

This clonotype was observed a few times. This sequence joins TRBV5-5 and TRBJ1-1; D is possibly TRBD1 (5 bases). Germline CDR1 is SGHKS and CDR2 is YYEKEE (reference sequence). This CDR3 has 16 amino acids. The V end was cut by 4 bases, the J end by 0 bases, with 16 bases between. The CDR3 DNA sequence: TGTGCCAGCAGCCTTGGGACGGGGAAGCTGAACACTGAAGCTTTCTTT. Protein: CASSLGTGKLNTEAFF.

This clonotype was seen ten or more times. The V and J genes are TRBV7-2 and TRBJ2-1; D unclear. The CDR3 runs to 13 residues. CDR1 and CDR2 from the germline V gene are SGHTA and FQGNSA. V was shortened by 1 base and J by 6 bases, with 7 bases between the two germline ends. Written as DNA, the CDR3 is TGTGCCAGCAGCTTAGGTCCCAGCAATGAGCAGTTCTTC. Translation gives CASSLGPSNEQFF.